This T cell receptor beta chain was obtained from a study of blood T cell repertoires in COVID-19. Study overall: Sites in the United States, Italy and Spain provided acute and convalescent COVID-19 samples. PBMCs, B-cell-depleted T cells, or T cells provided the cDNA or gDNA that made up the material.

Authors' analysis steps: How many nucleated cells were present was estimated from reference gene primer amplification. Profiled with immunoSEQ multiplex PCR; TCRdb holds only in-frame clones, not every one. The V and J calls and clone size were taken over from that table, and D and trimming were inferred from the DNA. The table records under 85,000 clones, more than 70% of them present only once. This CDR3 has 14 residues. Per germline, CDR1 SGHNT and CDR2 YYREEE (reference sequence). Between the trimmed V and J ends, which lost 6 bases and 2 bases, there was a span of 12 bases. The material sequenced was peripheral blood. The chain combines TRBV5-4 with TRBJ2-1; a possible D gene is TRBD1 (6 bases). This clonotype was sampled from an elderly man with acute or convalescent COVID-19. In DNA form, the CDR3 reads TGTGCCAGCACCCAACAGGGACCCTACAATGAGCAGTTCTTC. Translation: CASTQQGPYNEQFF.